The clone carrying this T cell receptor (beta chain) was found a few times. These data originate in a study of cytomegalovirus exposure and HLA in healthy donors. V was trimmed by 0 bases and J by 4 bases, leaving 21 bases between them. This CDR3 has 18 residues. CDR1 and CDR2 (germline): SGHTA, FQGNSA. 13 Jbeta primers and 60 Vbeta primers were used for the PCR. Generated by immunoSEQ multiplex PCR, the TCRdb table keeps only in-frame clones and is missing some. The sample shows about 150,000 clones, about 85% of them seen only once. Material for sequencing was PBMCs. This clonotype was sampled from a woman younger than 35 in good health and CMV-seronegative. The genes are TRBV7-2 and TRBJ2-5; D might be TRBD2 (6 bases). CDR3 loop: CASSLAGLGGWGGETQYF. In DNA form, the CDR3 reads TGTGCCAGCAGCTTAGCGGGGTTAGGAGGGTGGGGAGGAGAGACCCAGTACTTC.